These 18 T cell receptor beta chains share one sample of origin, sequenced in a study of prognosis after radiotherapy for stage I lung cancer. TCR beta CDR3 amplification from genomic DNA was performed by two-round multiplex PCR. Gene-specific TRBV and TRBJ primers were used in PCR round one. One entry per CDR3 protein results from TCRdb running MiXCR on the multiplex PCR reads. Of about 13,000 distinct CDR3 sequences listed, around a third were seen once; the top ten hold around a quarter. The sequencing used PBMCs, collected before or after stereotactic body radiation therapy (not recorded which). These receptors were taken from a donor at least 50 years old with non-small cell lung cancer.

This clonotype was counted many times. The chain has TRBV20-1 and TRBJ1-2; maybe TRBD1 (5 bases). This CDR3 has 14 amino acids. CDR1 DFQATT and CDR2 SNEGSKA come from the germline V gene (reference sequence). Trimming stripped 2 bases from V and 4 bases from J, with 14 bases between. The CDR3 region is CSARNGADPYGYTF. The CDR3 DNA sequence: TGCAGTGCTAGAAACGGGGCCGACCCCTATGGCTACACCTTC.

A remark on this clonotype: A far larger clone is one nucleotide away, so this likely arose from a read error. The chain combines TRBV9 with TRBJ2-7; the D gene is possibly TRBD2 (6 bases). Germline loops: CDR1 SGDLS, CDR2 YYNGEE. This CDR3 contains 15 residues. CDR3 amino acids: CASSLGGPGRYDQYF. In DNA form, the CDR3 reads TGTGCCAGCAGCTTGGGGGGTCCGGGACGCTACGACCAGTACTTC.

This clonotype is judged medium-sized (0.01 to 0.1%). The rearrangement links TRBV5-1 to TRBJ1-1, with 10 bases that match TRBD1. Germline loops: CDR1 SGHRS, CDR2 YFSETQ. The CDR3 spans 14 residues. V was clipped by 4 bases and J by 10 bases; unmatched bases: 10. CDR3 bases: TGCGCCAGCAGCGATGGACAGGGGGATTTTGGAGCTTTCTTT. Its protein product is CASSDGQGDFGAFF.

This clonotype has at least ten counts. J is TRBJ1-1 and V is TRBV7-8; tentative D call: TRBD1 (6 bases). The germline gives CDR1 SGHVS, CDR2 FQNEAQ. The CDR3 has 16 amino acids. The V end was cut by 0 bases, the J end by 11 bases, with 22 bases between. CDR3 DNA sequence: TGTGCCAGCAGCTTAGCGTTCCAATCTTCCAGGGGTCGTGCTTTCTTT. Encoded protein: CASSLAFQSSRGRAFF.

As for this clonotype: A read error may account for a junction end that differs from germline. V usage is TRBV9 and J usage is TRBJ2-3, with TRBD2 matching 14 bases. Looked up from germline, CDR1 is SGDLS and CDR2 is YYNGEE. The CDR3 consists of 17 residues. The CDR3 bases are TGTGCCATCAGCCCCGGGACTAGCGGGAGCCACACAGATACGCAGTATTTT. Amino acids: CAISPGTSGSHTDTQYF. Looking up the rest from reference TRBV9 and TRBJ2-3 gives the full variable domain: DSGVTQTPKHLITATGQRVTLRCSPRSGDLSVYWYQQSLDQGLQFLIQYYNGEERAKGNILERFSAQQFPDLHSELNLSSLELGDSALYFCAISPGTSGSHTDTQYFGPGTRLTVL.

This clonotype was seen once. The chain carries TRBV6-2 or TRBV6-3 and TRBJ1-5; tentatively, D is TRBD1 (5 bases). V was shortened by 6 bases and J by 11 bases, with 17 bases between the two germline ends. The CDR3 loop spans 13 amino acids. CDR1 and CDR2 (germline): MNHEY, SVGEGT. CDR3 nucleotide sequence: TGTGCCAGCAGCTACCTAGGGGTTGGGGCCCAGCATTTT. Protein product: CASSYLGVGAQHF.

This clonotype was observed a few times. Only one base separates this from a far larger clonotype, so it likely reflects a read error. This rearrangement joins TRBV6-2 or TRBV6-3 to TRBJ2-5, with a tentative D call TRBD2 (5 bases). Per germline, CDR1 MNHEY and CDR2 SVGEGT. The CDR3 covers 13 residues. With 8 bases removed from V and 5 bases from J, the gap between germline ends came to 15 bases. This chain's CDR3 is CASARGSVETQYF. The CDR3 nucleotides read TGTGCCAGCGCACGGGGTTCAGTGGAGACCCAGTACTTC.

By share, this clonotype ranks as medium-sized (0.01 to 0.1%). The chain couples TRBV11-3 to TRBJ2-1, with a weak D call TRBD2 (6 bases). The CDR3 is 14 residues long. CDR1 SGHNT and CDR2 YENEEA come from the germline V gene. The V and J ends lost 3 bases and 3 bases respectively, with 9 bases between them. The CDR3, as DNA: TGTGCCAGCAGCTTGGCGGGAATCTACAATGAGCAGTTCTTC. Encoded protein: CASSLAGIYNEQFF.

There are many counts of this clonotype. The junction shows a germline mismatch at one end, possibly a read error. The CDR3 protein is CASSLGTGSYGYTF. The CDR3 bases are TGTGCCAGCAGCTTAGGGACAGGTAGTTATGGCTACACCTTC. V is TRBV12-3 or TRBV12-4 and J is TRBJ1-2, with TRBD1 identical over 8 bases. This CDR3 spans 14 amino acids.

This clonotype was seen at least ten times. J is TRBJ1-2 and V is TRBV20-1, with no clear D. CDR3 length: 12 amino acids. V was cut by 3 bases and J by 8 bases, with 13 bases left in between. CDR1 and CDR2 (germline): DFQATT, SNEGSKA (reference sequence). DNA for the CDR3: TGCAGTGCTAGGGAAGGAACCTCCGGCTACACCTTC. This sequence encodes CSAREGTSGYTF.

A remark on this clonotype: A far larger clone is just one base off, so this is likely a read error. The chain employs TRBV6-4 and TRBJ1-5; 7 nucleotides match TRBD1. This CDR3 is 15 amino acids long. The germline V gene encodes CDR1 MRHNA and CDR2 SNTAGT. The CDR3 sequence is CASRVDRFSNQPQNF. CDR3 sequence (DNA): TGTGCCAGCAGAGTGGACAGGTTTAGCAATCAGCCCCAGAATTTT.

This clonotype was recorded many times. The CDR3 nucleotides read TGCGCCAGCAGCCAACGGGGGGGACAGTTCTATGGCTACACCTTC. Its translation is CASSQRGGQFYGYTF. V usage is TRBV4-1 and J usage is TRBJ1-2, with 7 bases aligning to TRBD1. CDR1 and CDR2 (germline): MGHRA, YSYEKL. V lost 2 bases and J lost 4; bases outside the gene matches: 7. The CDR3 contains 15 residues.

Details on this clonotype: A much larger clone sits a single nucleotide away, making a read error possible. The chain joins TRBV14 to TRBJ1-2, with a tentative D call TRBD1 (5 bases). Germline CDR1 reads SGHDN; CDR2 reads FVKESK. This CDR3 comprises 13 residues. Trimming took off 1 base at V and 5 bases at J, with 8 bases between the two ends. CDR3 residues: CASSQGRGYGYTF. In DNA form, the CDR3 reads TGTGCCAGCAGCCAAGGACGGGGGTATGGCTACACCTTC.

The chain recombines TRBV28 with TRBJ1-2; D might be TRBD1 (6 bases). Germline V lookup: CDR1 MDHEN, CDR2 SYDVKM. The CDR3 runs to 13 residues. V was trimmed by 7 bases and J by 7 bases, leaving 16 bases between them. CDR3 DNA sequence: TGTGCCAGCATACAGGGTGGGTTGCGTGGCTACACCTTC. As protein: CASIQGGLRGYTF.

This clonotype came up many times. CDR3 bases: TGCGCCAGCAGCTTGGGAGGGTCTAACTATGGCTACACCTTC. Residues: CASSLGGSNYGYTF. V is TRBV5-1 and J is TRBJ1-2, with D unresolved. Germline V lookup: CDR1 SGHRS, CDR2 YFSETQ. The length of the CDR3 is 14 residues. Trimming pared 0 bases from V and 0 bases from J, leaving 6 bases between.

To note about this clonotype: A read error is likely, as this CDR3 ends without the conserved phenylalanine or tryptophan. The rearrangement uses TRBV11-3 and TRBJ1-1; D unclear. This CDR3 is built from 14 residues. Germline V gene sequence: CDR1 SGHNT, CDR2 YENEEA. With 2 bases removed from V and 3 bases from J, the gap between germline ends came to 10 bases. The DNA for the CDR3 is TGTGCCAGCAGCTTATGCGGGTCCGACACTGAAGCTTTCTTA. This encodes CASSLCGSDTEAFL.

This chain connects TRBV18 to TRBJ1-4; the D is unclear. Per germline, CDR1 KGHSH and CDR2 LQKENI. With 10 bases removed from V and 3 bases from J, the gap between germline ends came to 9 bases. There are 12 residues in the CDR3. As DNA, the CDR3 is TGTGCCAACGCCCGGTCTAATGAAAAACTGTTTTTT. Its translation is CANARSNEKLFF.

This chain links TRBV5-5 with TRBJ1-6; tentative D call: TRBD1 (6 bases). CDR1 and CDR2 (germline): SGHKS, YYEKEE (reference sequence). Trimming took off 6 bases at V and 5 bases at J, with 15 bases between the two ends. The CDR3 totals 15 residues. CDR3 sequence (DNA): TGTGCCAGCAACACCGGGACATATCATAATTCACCCCTCCACTTT. This translates into CASNTGTYHNSPLHF.